These T cell receptor beta chains were read from a single sample in a study of response to subunit inactivated influenza vaccine. One entry per CDR3 protein results from TCRdb running MiXCR on the RT-PCR reads. The table lists about 650,000 distinct CDR3 sequences, around 14% of them singletons. The sequenced sample was PBMCs from blood, obtained roughly 12 days after vaccination. The origin of the receptors is a man over 45 who received an inactivated influenza vaccine. The conserved cysteine and the conserved F or W are not part of the CDR3 here. The D gene is left open where the match is weak.

CDR3 protein | J gene | V gene | D gene
ASSFMGQGWDYGYT | TRBJ1-2 | TRBV5-6 | TRBD1
ASSQEGTGANVLT | TRBJ2-6 | TRBV4-2 | -
ASSPGENWAEKLF | TRBJ1-4 | TRBV7-9 | -
ASSREGGTTYNEQF | TRBJ2-1 | TRBV7-8 | TRBD2
ATSGGGSYNEQF | TRBJ2-1 | TRBV24-1 | TRBD2
SAPRLAANTGELF | TRBJ2-2 | TRBV20-1 | TRBD2
ASSLLRGPTSFYNEQF | TRBJ2-1 | TRBV27 | -
SVRWQTNYGYT | TRBJ1-2 | TRBV29-1 | -
ASSEQRGGLDEQF | TRBJ2-1 | TRBV10-2 | TRBD2
ASSFGQGRRYEQY | TRBJ2-7 | TRBV6-5 | -
ASTGTIQETQY | TRBJ2-5 | TRBV12-3/TRBV12-4 | -
AITAGVRETQY | TRBJ2-5 | TRBV10-3 | -
ASSFRENTGELF | TRBJ2-2 | TRBV12-3/TRBV12-4 | -
ASSLSTNTGELF | TRBJ2-2 | TRBV5-1 | -
ASSLISGLPDEQY | TRBJ2-7 | TRBV7-2 | -
ASSQEGLVSYNEQF | TRBJ2-1 | TRBV4-1 | -
ASSLAGIQNEQY | TRBJ2-7 | TRBV7-6 | -
AYGGQLYEAF | TRBJ1-1 | TRBV7-9 | -
ASSSDWWSGDGMKQF | TRBJ2-1 | TRBV7-9 | -
ASSYWRDSYEQY | TRBJ2-7 | TRBV6-5 | -
ATSERPPRTEAF | TRBJ1-1 | TRBV24-1 | -
AWSGQGGGGYT | TRBJ1-2 | TRBV30 | -
ASTADRALASEKLF | TRBJ1-4 | TRBV6-1 | TRBD1
SAPYSGGIRVQY | TRBJ2-7 | TRBV20-1 | TRBD2
ASSLGGQAF | TRBJ1-1 | TRBV12-3/TRBV12-4 | -
ASSQDFRTGIDEQY | TRBJ2-7 | TRBV4-2 | TRBD1
SARLAGGSYNEQF | TRBJ2-1 | TRBV20-1 | TRBD2
ASSPPPARGNTEAF | TRBJ1-1 | TRBV7-9 | -
ASSGVTSGTDTQY | TRBJ2-3 | TRBV27 | TRBD2
ATRDEGQDVYEQY | TRBJ2-7 | TRBV24-1 | TRBD1
ASTDSPYEQY | TRBJ2-7 | TRBV28 | -
AGRGSEEQY | TRBJ2-7 | TRBV10-1 | -
ASSLQDLV | TRBJ1-4 | TRBV7-9 | -
ASSQGTGGNYEQY | TRBJ2-7 | TRBV4-1 | TRBD1
SARDPRDGEQF | TRBJ2-1 | TRBV20-1 | -
SAVGGGLETQY | TRBJ2-5 | TRBV20-1 | -
ASSVVPQGSRTEAF | TRBJ1-1 | TRBV9 | -
ASSKTSGRSYNEQF | TRBJ2-1 | TRBV7-3 | TRBD2
ATSEGDYGYT | TRBJ1-2 | TRBV24-1 | -
ASSSPGTPGANVLT | TRBJ2-6 | TRBV12-3/TRBV12-4 | -
ASSLSRGRTDTQY | TRBJ2-3 | TRBV11-2 | -
ATSDSSTSGGELF | TRBJ2-2 | TRBV24-1 | TRBD2
ASSLGTSNYEQY | TRBJ2-7 | TRBV28 | TRBD2
SAPGLAKPTDTQY | TRBJ2-3 | TRBV20-1 | TRBD2
ASSFFGDTQY | TRBJ2-3 | TRBV12-3/TRBV12-4 | -
ATGTGTGGTGELF | TRBJ2-2 | TRBV10-3 | TRBD1
ASSWGTGAAISYGYT | TRBJ1-2 | TRBV7-8 | TRBD1
ASSLTGGGSETQY | TRBJ2-5 | TRBV6-5 | TRBD1
ASSSPWDSSYEQY | TRBJ2-7 | TRBV12-3/TRBV12-4 | TRBD1
ASSHSGGGEY | TRBJ2-3 | TRBV6-5 | -
ASSLTGTGQPQH | TRBJ1-5 | TRBV12-3/TRBV12-4 | TRBD1
ASSPGTGRKLF | TRBJ1-4 | TRBV12-3/TRBV12-4 | TRBD1